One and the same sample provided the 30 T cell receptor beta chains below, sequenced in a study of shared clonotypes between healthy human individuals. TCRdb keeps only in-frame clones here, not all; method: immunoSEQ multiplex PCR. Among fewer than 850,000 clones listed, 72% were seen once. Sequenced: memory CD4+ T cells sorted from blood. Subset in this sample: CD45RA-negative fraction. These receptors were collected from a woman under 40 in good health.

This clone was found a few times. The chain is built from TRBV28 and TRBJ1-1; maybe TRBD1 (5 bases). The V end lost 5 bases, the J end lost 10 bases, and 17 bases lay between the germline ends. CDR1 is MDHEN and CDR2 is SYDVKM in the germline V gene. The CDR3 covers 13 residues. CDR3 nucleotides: TGTGCCAGCAGTCTCCCGGGACGCCCGGGAGCTTTCTTT. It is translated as CASSLPGRPGAFF. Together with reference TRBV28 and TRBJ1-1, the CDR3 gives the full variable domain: DVKVTQSSRYLVKRTGEKVFLECVQDMDHENMFWYRQDPGLGLRLIYFSYDVKMKEKGDIPEGYSVSREKKERFSLILESASTNQTSMYLCASSLPGRPGAFFGQGTRLTVV.

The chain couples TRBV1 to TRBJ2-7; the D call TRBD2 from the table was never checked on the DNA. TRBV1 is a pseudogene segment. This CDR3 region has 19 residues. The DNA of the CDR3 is TGCACCAGCAGCCAAGATCTCGGGGTATCTTCCCCCCATCTCTACGAGCAGTACTTC. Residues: CTSSQDLGVSSPHLYEQYF.

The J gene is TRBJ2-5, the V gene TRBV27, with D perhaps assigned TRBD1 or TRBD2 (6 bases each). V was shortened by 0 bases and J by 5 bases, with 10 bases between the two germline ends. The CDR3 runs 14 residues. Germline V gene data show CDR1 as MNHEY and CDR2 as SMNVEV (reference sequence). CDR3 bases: TGTGCCAGCAGTTTATCTGGGGGGCGGGAGACCCAGTACTTC. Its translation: CASSLSGGRETQYF.

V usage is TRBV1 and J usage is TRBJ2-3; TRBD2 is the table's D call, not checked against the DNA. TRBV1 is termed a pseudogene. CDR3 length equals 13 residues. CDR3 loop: CTSSQDRADTQYF. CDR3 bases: TGCACCAGCAGCCAAGATCGAGCAGATACGCAGTATTTT.

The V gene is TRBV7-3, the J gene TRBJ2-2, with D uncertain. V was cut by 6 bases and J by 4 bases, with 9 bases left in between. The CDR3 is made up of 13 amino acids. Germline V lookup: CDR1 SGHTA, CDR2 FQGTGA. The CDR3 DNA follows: TGTGCCAGCAGTTCTCTAATCACCGGGGAGCTGTTTTTT. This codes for CASSSLITGELFF. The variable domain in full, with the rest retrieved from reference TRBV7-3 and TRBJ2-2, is GAGVSQTPSNKVTEKGKYVELRCDPISGHTALYWYRQSLGQGPEFLIYFQGTGAADDSGLPNDRFFAVRPEGSVSTLKIQRTERGDSAVYLCASSSLITGELFFGEGSRLTVL.

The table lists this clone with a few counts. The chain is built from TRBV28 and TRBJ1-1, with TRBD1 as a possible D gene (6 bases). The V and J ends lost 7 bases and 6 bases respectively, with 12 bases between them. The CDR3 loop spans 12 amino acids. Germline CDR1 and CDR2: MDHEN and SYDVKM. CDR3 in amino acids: CASKKGGSEAFF. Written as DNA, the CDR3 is TGTGCCAGCAAAAAGGGGGGGTCTGAAGCTTTCTTT.

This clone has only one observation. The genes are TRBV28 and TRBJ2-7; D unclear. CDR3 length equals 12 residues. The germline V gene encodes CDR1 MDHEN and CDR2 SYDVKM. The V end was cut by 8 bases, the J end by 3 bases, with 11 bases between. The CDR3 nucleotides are TGTGCCAGCGCCACCGCCGACTACGAGCAGTACTTC. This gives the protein CASATADYEQYF.

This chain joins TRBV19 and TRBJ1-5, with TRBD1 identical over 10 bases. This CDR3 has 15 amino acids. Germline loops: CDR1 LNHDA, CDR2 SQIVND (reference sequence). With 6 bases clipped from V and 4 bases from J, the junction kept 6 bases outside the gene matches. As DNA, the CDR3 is TGTGCCAGTAGAACCGGGACAGGGGATAATCAGCCCCAGCATTTT. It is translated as CASRTGTGDNQPQHF.

This chain's CDR3 is CAAAGSSYEQYF. CDR3 sequence (DNA): TGTGCCGCAGCCGGGAGTTCCTACGAGCAGTACTTC. The rearrangement links TRBV10-3 to TRBJ2-7, with D possibly TRBD2 on 6 matching bases. V was shortened by 11 bases and J by 1 base, with 12 bases between the two germline ends. Germline-derived CDR1 and CDR2 are ENHRY and SYGVKD. The CDR3 spans 12 residues.

DNA for the CDR3: TGTGCCAGCAGTTACACGTTTGGGGGGTACGCTTTCTTT. Protein product: CASSYTFGGYAFF. V gene TRBV6-5 combines with J gene TRBJ1-1; TRBD1 is a possible D gene (5 bases). CDR3 length: 13 amino acids. Germline V gene data show CDR1 as MNHEY and CDR2 as SVGAGI. Between the trimmed V and J ends, which lost 2 bases and 11 bases, there was a span of 15 bases.

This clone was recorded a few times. In DNA, the CDR3 is TGTGCCAGCTCCCCTTACGAGCAGTACTTC. This translates into CASSPYEQYF. The genes are TRBV19 and TRBJ2-7; D remains ambiguous. V was pared by 9 bases and J by 4 bases, with 7 bases between. CDR3 length: 10 residues. Per germline, CDR1 LNHDA and CDR2 SQIVND (reference sequence).

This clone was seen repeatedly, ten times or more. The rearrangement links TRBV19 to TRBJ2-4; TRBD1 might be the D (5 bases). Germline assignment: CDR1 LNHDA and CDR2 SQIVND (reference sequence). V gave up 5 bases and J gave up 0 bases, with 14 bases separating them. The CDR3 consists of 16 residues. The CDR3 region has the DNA TGTGCCAGTAGTCCAACCGACAGAAAAGCCAAAAACATTCAGTACTTC. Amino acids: CASSPTDRKAKNIQYF.

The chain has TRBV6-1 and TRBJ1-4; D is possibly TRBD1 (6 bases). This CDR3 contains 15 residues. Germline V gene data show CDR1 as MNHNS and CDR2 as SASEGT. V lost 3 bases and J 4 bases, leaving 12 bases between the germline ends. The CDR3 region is CASSDPDRINEKLFF. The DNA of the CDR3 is TGTGCCAGCAGTGACCCTGACAGGATTAATGAAAAACTGTTTTTT.

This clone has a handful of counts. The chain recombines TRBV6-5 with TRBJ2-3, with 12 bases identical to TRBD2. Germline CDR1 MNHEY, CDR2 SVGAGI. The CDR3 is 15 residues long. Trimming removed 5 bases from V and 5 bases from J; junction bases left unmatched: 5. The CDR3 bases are TGTGCCAGCAGTAGACTAGCGGGAGAGAAAGATACGCAGTATTTT. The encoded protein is CASSRLAGEKDTQYF.

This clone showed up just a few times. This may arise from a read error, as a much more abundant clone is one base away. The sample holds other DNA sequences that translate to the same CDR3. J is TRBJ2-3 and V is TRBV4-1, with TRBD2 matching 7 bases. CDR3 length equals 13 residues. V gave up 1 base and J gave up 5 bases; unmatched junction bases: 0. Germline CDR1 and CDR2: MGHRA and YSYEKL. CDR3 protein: CASSQAGGDTQYF. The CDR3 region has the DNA TGCGCCAGCAGCCAAGCGGGAGGAGATACGCAGTATTTT.

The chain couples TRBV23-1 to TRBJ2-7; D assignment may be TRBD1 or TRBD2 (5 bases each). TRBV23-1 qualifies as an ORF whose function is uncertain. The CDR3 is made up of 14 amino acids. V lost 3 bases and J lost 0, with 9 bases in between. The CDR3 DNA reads TGCGCCAGCAGTCATTCGGGGCGCTCCTACGAGCAGTACTTC. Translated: CASSHSGRSYEQYF.

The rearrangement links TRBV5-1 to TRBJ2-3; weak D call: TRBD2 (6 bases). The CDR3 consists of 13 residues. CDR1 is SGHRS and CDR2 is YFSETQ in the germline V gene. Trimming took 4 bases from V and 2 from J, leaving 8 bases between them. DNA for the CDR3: TGCGCCAGCAGCCGGGACTCCACAGATACGCAGTATTTT. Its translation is CASSRDSTDTQYF. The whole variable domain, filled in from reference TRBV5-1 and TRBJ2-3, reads KAGVTQTPRYLIKTRGQQVTLSCSPISGHRSVSWYQQTPGQGLQFLFEYFSETQRNKGNFPGRFSGRQFSNSRSEMNVSTLELGDSALYLCASSRDSTDTQYFGPGTRLTVL.

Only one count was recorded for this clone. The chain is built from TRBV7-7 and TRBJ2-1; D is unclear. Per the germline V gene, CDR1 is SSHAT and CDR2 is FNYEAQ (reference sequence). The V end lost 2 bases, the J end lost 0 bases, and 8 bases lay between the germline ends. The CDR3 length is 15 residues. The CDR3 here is CASSLTASSYNEQFF. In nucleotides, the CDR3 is TGTGCCAGCAGCTTAACCGCCAGCTCCTACAATGAGCAGTTCTTC.

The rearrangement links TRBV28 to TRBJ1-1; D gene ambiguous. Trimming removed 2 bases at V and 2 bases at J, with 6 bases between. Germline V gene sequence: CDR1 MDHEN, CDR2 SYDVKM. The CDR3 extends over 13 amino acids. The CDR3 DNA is TGTGCCAGCAGTTTACCGACAAACACTGAAGCTTTCTTT. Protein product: CASSLPTNTEAFF.

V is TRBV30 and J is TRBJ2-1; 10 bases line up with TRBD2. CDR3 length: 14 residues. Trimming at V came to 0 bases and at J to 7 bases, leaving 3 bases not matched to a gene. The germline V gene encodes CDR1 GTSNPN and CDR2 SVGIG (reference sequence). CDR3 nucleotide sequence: TGTGCCTGGAGTGTACAACTAGCGGGGAATGAGCAGTTCTTC. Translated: CAWSVQLAGNEQFF.

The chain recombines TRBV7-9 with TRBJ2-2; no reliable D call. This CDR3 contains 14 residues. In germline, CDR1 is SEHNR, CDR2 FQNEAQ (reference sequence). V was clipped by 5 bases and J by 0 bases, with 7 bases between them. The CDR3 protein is CASSGPSNTGELFF. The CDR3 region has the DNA TGTGCCAGCAGCGGGCCCTCGAACACCGGGGAGCTGTTTTTT.

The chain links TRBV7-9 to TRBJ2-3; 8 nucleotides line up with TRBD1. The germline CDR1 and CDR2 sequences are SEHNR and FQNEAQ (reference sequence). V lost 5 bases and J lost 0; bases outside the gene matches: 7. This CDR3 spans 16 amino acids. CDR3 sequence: CASSTDRGFSTDTQYF. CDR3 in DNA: TGTGCCAGCAGCACCGACAGGGGATTTAGCACAGATACGCAGTATTTT.

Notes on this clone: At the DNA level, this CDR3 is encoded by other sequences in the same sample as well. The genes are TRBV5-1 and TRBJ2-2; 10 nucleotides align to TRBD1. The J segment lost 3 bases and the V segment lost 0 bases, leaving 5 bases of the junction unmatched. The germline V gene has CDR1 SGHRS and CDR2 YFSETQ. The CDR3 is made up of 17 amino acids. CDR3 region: CASSLDPGTGDTGELFF. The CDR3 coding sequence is TGCGCCAGCAGCTTGGATCCGGGGACAGGGGACACCGGGGAGCTGTTTTTT.

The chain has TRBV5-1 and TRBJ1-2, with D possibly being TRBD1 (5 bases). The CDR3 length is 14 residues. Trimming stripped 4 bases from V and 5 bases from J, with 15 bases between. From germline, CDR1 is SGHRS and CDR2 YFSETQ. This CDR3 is CASSPGVPGYGYTF. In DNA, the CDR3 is TGCGCCAGCAGCCCGGGGGTACCTGGTTATGGCTACACCTTC.

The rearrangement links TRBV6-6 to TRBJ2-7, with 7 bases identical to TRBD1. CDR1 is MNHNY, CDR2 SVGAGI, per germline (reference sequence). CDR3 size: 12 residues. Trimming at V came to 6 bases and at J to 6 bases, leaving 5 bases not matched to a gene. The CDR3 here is CASRRQGSEQYF. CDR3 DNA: TGTGCCAGCAGACGACAGGGATCCGAGCAGTACTTC.

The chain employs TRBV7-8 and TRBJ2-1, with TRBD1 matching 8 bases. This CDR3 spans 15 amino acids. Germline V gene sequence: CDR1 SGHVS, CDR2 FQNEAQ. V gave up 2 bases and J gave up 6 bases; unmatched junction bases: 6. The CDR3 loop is CASSLWTGKVNEQFF. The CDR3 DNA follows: TGTGCCAGCAGCTTATGGACAGGGAAGGTCAATGAGCAGTTCTTC.

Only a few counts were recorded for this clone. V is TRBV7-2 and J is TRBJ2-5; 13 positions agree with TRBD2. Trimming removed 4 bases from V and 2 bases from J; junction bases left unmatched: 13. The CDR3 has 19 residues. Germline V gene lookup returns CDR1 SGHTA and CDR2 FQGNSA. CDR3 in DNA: TGTGCCAGCAGCTGGACTAGCGGGAGAGGGGTTACACAACAAGAGACCCAGTACTTC. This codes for CASSWTSGRGVTQQETQYF.

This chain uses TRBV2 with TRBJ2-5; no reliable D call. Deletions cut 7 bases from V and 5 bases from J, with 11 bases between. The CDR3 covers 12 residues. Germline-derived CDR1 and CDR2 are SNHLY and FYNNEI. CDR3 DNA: TGTGCCAGCAACTCCTTAGGGGAGACCCAGTACTTC. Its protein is CASNSLGETQYF.

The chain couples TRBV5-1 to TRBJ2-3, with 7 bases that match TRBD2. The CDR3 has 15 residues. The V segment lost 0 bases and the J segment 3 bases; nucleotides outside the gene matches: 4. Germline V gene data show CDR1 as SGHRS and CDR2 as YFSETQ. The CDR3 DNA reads TGCGCCAGCAGCTTGGTAGGGAGGGATACAGATACGCAGTATTTT. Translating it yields CASSLVGRDTDTQYF.

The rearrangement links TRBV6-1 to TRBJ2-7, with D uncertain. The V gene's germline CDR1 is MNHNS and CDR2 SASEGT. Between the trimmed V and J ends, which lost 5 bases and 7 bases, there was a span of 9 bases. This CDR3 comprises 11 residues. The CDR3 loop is CASSYKGEQYF. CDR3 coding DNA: TGTGCCAGCAGTTACAAGGGAGAGCAGTACTTC.